This entry is about one T cell receptor beta chain. Its antigen is as yet unknown. This specimen comes from a study of T cell responses to AZD1222 COVID-19 vaccine. The method was immunoSEQ multiplex PCR; TCRdb's version includes in-frame clones alone and lacks a portion of them. There are about 150,000 clones in the sample; about 93% occur only once, and around 5% lies in the top ten. The trim removed 7 bases at V and 3 bases at J, leaving 8 bases unmatched. Germline CDR1 is MNHEY and CDR2 is SMNVEV (reference sequence). The CDR3 length is 15 residues. Study findings and constraints: Spike-specific TCR breadth and depth rose after two AZD1222 doses. Along spike, vaccine-associated CD4 TCRs were found throughout, with dominance at 160-218 and 743-854. Only five to seven AZD1222 recipients were seropositive at baseline.

The J gene is TRBJ2-7, the V gene TRBV27; the match to TRBD2 covers 11 bases. The sequenced sample was peripheral blood, obtained on day 0 of AZD1222 vaccination. This receptor was taken from an adult in good health. Written as DNA, the CDR3 is TGTGCCAGCACGTTATACGGGACTAGCGGCTACGAGCAGTACTTC. This gives the protein CASTLYGTSGYEQYF.